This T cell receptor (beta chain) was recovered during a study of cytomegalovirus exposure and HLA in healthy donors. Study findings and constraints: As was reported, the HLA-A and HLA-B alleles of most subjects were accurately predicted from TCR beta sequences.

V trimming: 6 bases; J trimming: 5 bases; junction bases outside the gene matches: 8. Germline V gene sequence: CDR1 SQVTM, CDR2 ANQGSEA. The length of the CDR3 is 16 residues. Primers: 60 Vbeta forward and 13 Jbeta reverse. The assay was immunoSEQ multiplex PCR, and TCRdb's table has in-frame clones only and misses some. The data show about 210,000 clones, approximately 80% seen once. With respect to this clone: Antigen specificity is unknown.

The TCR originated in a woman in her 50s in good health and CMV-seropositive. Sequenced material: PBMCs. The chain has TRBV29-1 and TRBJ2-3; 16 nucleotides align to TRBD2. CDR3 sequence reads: CSVGTSGGAWVDTQYF. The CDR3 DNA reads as TGCAGCGTGGGGACTAGCGGGGGGGCCTGGGTAGATACGCAGTATTTT.